These 15 T cell receptor beta chains originate from one sample sequenced in a study of regulatory T cells in long-lasting Graves disease. Time point reported: newly diagnosed GD, antithyroid drugs for less than 3 months. The authors made the TCR library using RNA they extracted from PBMCs. Researchers made TCR beta libraries by using iRepertoire HTBI primers and running Arm-PCR on CDR3 regions. Each CDR3 protein is one row after TCRdb ran MiXCR on the multiplex PCR reads. The sample yields almost 450,000 distinct CDR3 sequences, roughly 15% seen once. The same sample was also studied in work on T cells in Graves' hyperthyroidism and ophthalmopathy.

The sequences come from peripheral blood mononuclear cells (PBMCs), collected at new diagnosis, from a patient treated with antithyroid drugs. Source of these receptors: a woman in her 30s with Graves disease.

This rearrangement joins TRBV24-1 to TRBJ2-1; the D is unclear. The CDR3 is 12 amino acids. With 3 bases removed from V and 5 bases from J, the gap between germline ends came to 4 bases. The germline gives CDR1 KGHDR, CDR2 SFDVKD. The CDR3 region is CATSDGNNEQFF. The CDR3 DNA sequence: TGTGCCACCAGTGATGGAAACAATGAGCAGTTCTTC.

As concerns this clonotype: This could be a read error, since a much larger clone is one nucleotide away. This chain uses TRBV27 with TRBJ2-1; TRBD2 might be the D (6 bases). Trimming took off 0 bases at V and 0 bases at J, with 15 bases between the two ends. Germline CDR1 reads MNHEY; CDR2 reads SMNVEV (reference sequence). This CDR3 spans 18 amino acids. CDR3 bases: TGTGCCAGCAGTTTATCGGCCCCGGGCGGGGTCTCCTACAATGAGCAGTTCTTC. Translated: CASSLSAPGGVSYNEQFF.

On this clonotype: Being one base from a much bigger clone, this may be a read error. This chain links TRBV20-1 with TRBJ1-5; 7 bases line up with TRBD1. Looked up from germline, CDR1 is DFQATT and CDR2 is SNEGSKA (reference sequence). The CDR3 sequence is 12 residues long. In nucleotides, the CDR3 is TGCAGTGCAACAAGGGGGCAACAGCCCCTGCATTTT. Translation gives CSATRGQQPLHF.

This chain joins TRBV5-6 and TRBJ2-3, with D hard to call. From germline, CDR1 is SGHDT and CDR2 YYEEEE. The CDR3 is made up of 18 amino acids. The ends were cut back, 1 base at V and 4 bases at J, with 22 bases in the middle. The CDR3 reads CASSLPTADLWPADTQYF. Written as DNA, the CDR3 is TGTGCCAGCAGCTTGCCCACGGCGGACCTCTGGCCCGCAGATACGCAGTATTTT. Full variable domain (rest looked up from reference TRBV5-6 and TRBJ2-3): DAGVTQSPTHLIKTRGQQVTLRCSPKSGHDTVSWYQQALGQGPQFIFQYYEEEERQRGNFPDRFSGHQFPNYSSELNVNALLLGDSALYLCASSLPTADLWPADTQYFGPGTRLTVL.

Worth noting for this clonotype: A much larger clone is a single base away; this may be a read error. V is TRBV7-2 and J is TRBJ1-5; 8 bases are shared with TRBD1. This CDR3 has 15 amino acids. V dropped 1 base and J dropped 2; count of bases not matched to a gene: 1. Germline-derived CDR1 and CDR2 are SGHTA and FQGNSA. CDR3 nucleotides: TGTGCCAGCAGCTTAGAGACAGGGGGCAATCAGCCCCAGCATTTT. This codes for CASSLETGGNQPQHF.

This clonotype has at least ten counts. This chain connects TRBV28 to TRBJ1-5, with a weak D call TRBD1 (5 bases). V lost 7 bases, J lost 9 bases, and 22 bases lay in between. Looked up from germline, CDR1 is MDHEN and CDR2 is SYDVKM. The CDR3 spans 15 residues. DNA for the CDR3: TGTGCCAGCACTCACCGGGACTCAGCGGTGGGGCCCCAGCATTTT. It is translated as CASTHRDSAVGPQHF. Full variable domain (missing parts from reference TRBV28 and TRBJ1-5): DVKVTQSSRYLVKRTGEKVFLECVQDMDHENMFWYRQDPGLGLRLIYFSYDVKMKEKGDIPEGYSVSREKKERFSLILESASTNQTSMYLCASTHRDSAVGPQHFGDGTRLSIL.

This clonotype was counted at least ten times. This chain uses TRBV5-1 with TRBJ2-3; D is ambiguous. The CDR3 has 12 amino acids. Trimming took 5 bases from V and 4 from J, leaving 8 bases between them. Germline V gene sequence: CDR1 SGHRS, CDR2 YFSETQ. Written as DNA, the CDR3 is TGCGCCAGCAGTTCCCGCTCAGATACGCAGTATTTT. This codes for CASSSRSDTQYF.

This clonotype was observed many times. V gene TRBV6-2 or TRBV6-3 combines with J gene TRBJ1-4, with D hard to call. Germline CDR1 is MNHEY and CDR2 is SVGEGT. V shed 2 bases and J shed 4 bases, with 11 bases lying between them. The CDR3 is 15 residues long. The CDR3 bases are TGTGCCAGCAGTTACGGGTCCGAGAATAATGAAAAACTGTTTTTT. Translation: CASSYGSENNEKLFF.

In this sample, this clonotype turned up a few times. The V gene is TRBV6-1, the J gene TRBJ1-4; tentatively, D is TRBD1 (5 bases). Germline lookup yields CDR1 MNHNS and CDR2 SASEGT. V lost 4 bases to trimming and J lost 8 bases, with 17 bases between them. This CDR3 has 15 amino acids. For the CDR3, the DNA is TGTGCCAGCAGTGGAGATGGGGGACTTGGCGAAAAACTGTTTTTT. Translation gives CASSGDGGLGEKLFF.

This clonotype was observed at least ten times. The DNA of the CDR3 is TGTGCCAGCCTAAAAAGGGGGTGGGACACTGAAGCTTTCTTT. Its protein product is CASLKRGWDTEAFF. The chain uses TRBV2 and TRBJ1-1; maybe TRBD1 (6 bases). Trimming stripped 8 bases from V and 3 bases from J, with 16 bases between. Germline CDR1 is SNHLY and CDR2 is FYNNEI. This CDR3 has 14 residues.

This clonotype was counted ten times or more. The genes are TRBV20-1 and TRBJ2-7; 8 nucleotides align to TRBD2. The CDR3 contains 18 residues. The germline V gene encodes CDR1 DFQATT and CDR2 SNEGSKA (reference sequence). V shed 2 bases, J shed 1 base, and the junction held 16 bases outside the gene matches. CDR3 in amino acids: CSARTSELPGGGSYEQYF. CDR3 nucleotides: TGCAGTGCTAGAACTTCCGAGCTTCCGGGAGGGGGATCCTACGAGCAGTACTTC.

This clonotype appeared a few times. The chain is built from TRBV19 and TRBJ2-1; tentative D call: TRBD1 (5 bases). The germline V gene encodes CDR1 LNHDA and CDR2 SQIVND (reference sequence). V shed 10 bases and J shed 4 bases, with 20 bases lying between them. The CDR3 length is 15 residues. The CDR3 DNA reads TGTGCCACTTCACGCCAGGACACACGATACAATGAGCAGTTCTTC. Translating it yields CATSRQDTRYNEQFF.

There are many counts of this clonotype. The V gene is TRBV20-1, the J gene TRBJ2-7; TRBD2 aligns across 10 bases. From germline, CDR1 is DFQATT and CDR2 SNEGSKA (reference sequence). This CDR3 region has 15 residues. V trimming: 6 bases; J trimming: 0 bases; junction bases outside the gene matches: 8. Here the CDR3 DNA reads TGCAGTGCCCGCCCTGGACTAGCGGACTCCTACGAGCAGTACTTC. The encoded protein is CSARPGLADSYEQYF.

In its sample, this clonotype was seen many times. This chain joins TRBV13 and TRBJ2-3; TRBD2 is a possible D gene (6 bases). The germline V and J ends were trimmed by 3 bases and 2 bases, with 12 bases remaining between them. The germline V gene encodes CDR1 PRHDT and CDR2 FYEKMQ (reference sequence). This CDR3 has 15 amino acids. The CDR3 region has the DNA TGTGCCAGCAGCTTCCCTCGGGAGTCCACAGATACGCAGTATTTT. Its translation is CASSFPRESTDTQYF.

This chain uses TRBV6-5 with TRBJ2-1; D uncertain. From germline, CDR1 is MNHEY and CDR2 SVGAGI. The CDR3 consists of 16 residues. Trimming cost V 0 bases and J 5 bases, with 14 bases left between them. Here the CDR3 reads CASSYSRTPTHNEQFF. CDR3 nucleotides: TGTGCCAGCAGTTACTCGCGTACCCCAACTCACAATGAGCAGTTCTTC.